This TCR beta chain was documented in a study of cytomegalovirus exposure and HLA in healthy donors. Profiled with immunoSEQ multiplex PCR; TCRdb holds only in-frame clones, not every one. The sample has a few hundred thousand clones, approximately 88% seen once; the top ten hold 11% to 15%. Study-level points and caveats: Whilst most TCR sequences proved rare, a subset of public TCRs occurred across many donors.

V gave up 3 bases and J gave up 4 bases, with 10 bases separating them. Germline-derived CDR1 and CDR2 are ENHRY and SYGVKD. The CDR3 runs 13 residues. The donors formed part of the approximately 130-subject validation cohort, distinct from the roughly 700-subject first cohort. In its sample, this clone was seen once. Its specificity is unknown. The sample consisted of PBMCs. The chain couples TRBV10-3 to TRBJ2-7; no definite D call. This clonotype was obtained from a woman in her 30s in good health and CMV-seropositive. The chain's CDR3 is CAISEPLRYEQYF. The DNA of the CDR3 is TGTGCCATCAGTGAACCCTTGCGGTACGAGCAGTACTTC.